Listed below are T cell receptor delta chains from one sample, sequenced in a study of gamma-delta T cells after stem cell transplantation. TCRdb called clones from the RT-PCR reads again using CATT. This sample has 2,500 to 3,500 delta-chain clones, with 2.5% found just once. Sequenced input: gamma-delta T cells. The receptors shown here come from a human donor. It is not recorded whose cells these are; they may come from a transplant donor. The CDR3 runs from the conserved cysteine through the conserved F or W. The D gene is left open where the match is weak. Size values are once, few and many counts, or a class for expanded clones, and some rows have none.

CDR3 length,clone size,V gene,J gene,D gene,CDR3 protein,CDR3 DNA
16,few,TRDV2,TRDJ1,TRDD3,CACDAVLGDKGDKLIF,TGTGCCTGTGACGCCGTACTGGGGGATAAGGGCGATAAACTCATCTTT
18,NA,TRDV2,TRDJ1,TRDD3,CACEYLGDPRPYTDKLIF,TGTGCCTGTGAGTATCTGGGGGACCCTCGACCCTACACCGATAAACTCATCTTT
20,large,TRDV2,TRDJ3,TRDD3,CACDSNWGILSSWDTRQMFF,TGTGCCTGTGACAGTAACTGGGGGATACTGAGCTCCTGGGACACCCGACAGATGTTTTTC
19,NA,TRDV2,TRDJ1,TRDD3,CACDTVSTGGYGGTDKLIF,TGTGCCTGTGACACCGTTTCGACTGGGGGATACGGGGGGACCGATAAACTCATCTTT
18,NA,TRDV2,TRDJ1,TRDD3,CACDRVPTGGFDLDKLIF,TGTGCCTGTGACAGAGTCCCTACTGGGGGATTTGACTTGGATAAACTCATCTTT
18,NA,TRDV2,TRDJ1,NA,CACGTLDLGPTHTDKLIF,TGTGCCTGTGGCACCTTGGATCTGGGCCCTACGCACACCGATAAACTCATCTTT
22,few,TRDV1,TRDJ1,TRDD3,CALGNSGPGYWGIRRNTDKLIF,TGTGCTCTTGGGAACTCGGGCCCGGGTTACTGGGGGATAAGGAGGAACACCGATAAACTCATCTTT
17,large,TRDV2,TRDJ1,TRDD3,CACDTLLGGQPTDKLIF,TGTGCCTGTGACACCCTACTGGGGGGACAACCCACCGATAAACTCATCTTT
19,few,TRDV1,TRDJ1,NA,CALGTPFLILGNGADKLIF,TGTGCTCTTGGGACCCCCTTCCTAATACTGGGGAACGGGGCCGATAAACTCATCTTT
21,medium-sized,TRDV2,TRDJ1,TRDD3,CACDTLPTWGIGTHYTDKLIF,TGTGCCTGTGACACGCTTCCTACCTGGGGGATAGGGACGCACTACACCGATAAACTCATCTTT
17,medium-sized,TRDV2,TRDJ1,TRDD3,CACYNLGEEWGPDKLIF,TGTGCCTGCTACAACCTGGGGGAGGAGTGGGGTCCCGATAAACTCATCTTT
19,large,TRDV2,TRDJ1,TRDD3,CACDTVHRLGDIVTDKLIF,TGTGCCTGTGACACCGTCCATCGTCTGGGGGATATTGTAACCGATAAACTCATCTTT
18,medium-sized,TRDV2,TRDJ1,TRDD3,CACDILLGDGGHTDKLIF,TGTGCCTGTGACATATTACTGGGGGATGGGGGTCACACCGATAAACTCATCTTT
16,medium-sized,TRDV2,TRDJ1,NA,CACDTVGGGNTDKLIF,TGTGCCTGTGACACCGTTGGGGGGGGAAACACCGATAAACTCATCTTT
14,few,TRDV2,TRDJ1,NA,CACDPLGGSDKLIF,TGTGCCTGTGACCCGTTAGGAGGTAGCGATAAACTCATCTTT
15,few,TRDV2,TRDJ1,TRDD3,CACLLLGDTSDKLIF,TGTGCCTGTCTTCTACTGGGGGATACCAGCGATAAACTCATCTTT
17,NA,TRDV2,TRDJ1,TRDD3,CACDTLGDTKYTDKLIF,TGTGCCTGTGACACCCTGGGGGACACCAAGTACACCGATAAACTCATCTTT
16,medium-sized,TRDV2,TRDJ1,TRDD3,CACDTVGDHKTDKLIF,TGTGCCTGTGACACCGTGGGGGATCATAAAACCGATAAACTCATCTTT
17,hyperexpanded,TRDV2,TRDJ1,TRDD3,CACDTVGDIRSTDKLIF,TGTGCCTGTGACACAGTGGGGGATATAAGGTCCACCGATAAACTCATCTTT
16,few,TRDV2,TRDJ1,TRDD3,CACDRLGDFNTDKLIF,TGTGCCTGTGACCGACTGGGGGACTTCAACACCGATAAACTCATCTTT
15,large,TRDV2,TRDJ1,TRDD3,CACDLLGDKSDKLIF,TGTGCCTGTGACCTACTGGGGGATAAGAGCGATAAACTCATCTTT
17,few,TRDV2,TRDJ1,TRDD3,CACDPLLGDTQTDKLIF,TGTGCCTGTGACCCTTTACTGGGGGATACGCAAACCGATAAACTCATCTTT
16,few,TRDV2,TRDJ1,TRDD3,CACDSLLGDRKDKLIF,TGTGCCTGTGACAGTCTGCTGGGGGATAGAAAGGATAAACTCATCTTT
20,many,TRDV2,TRDJ3,TRDD3,CACDPILGDTMTWDTRQMFF,TGTGCCTGTGACCCTATACTGGGGGATACGATGACCTGGGACACCCGACAGATGTTTTTC
15,NA,TRDV2,TRDJ1,TRDD3,CACDTLGDSTDKPIF,TGTGCCTGTGACACACTGGGGGATTCCACCGATAAACCCATCTTT